The rows below give T cell receptor beta chains drawn from one sample of a study of blood T cell repertoires in COVID-19. Measured with immunoSEQ multiplex PCR; TCRdb has only the in-frame clones, and not every one. This sample yields around 380,000 clones, of which 70% to 85% are seen a single time; more than 1% belongs to the top ten. Source material: peripheral blood. Every receptor here comes from a human donor with acute or convalescent COVID-19. The donor label of this sample is uncertain. Both conserved end residues are part of each CDR3. A D gene is named only where the DNA matches it firmly. Size is stated for part of the rows, as once, few or many counts, or as a class when the clone is expanded.

TRBJ2-2	TRBD2	-	TRBV6-5	TGTGCCAGCAGTCTGACTAGCGGTTACACCGGGGAGCTGTTTTTT	CASSLTSGYTGELFF
TRBJ2-7	-	few	TRBV5-1	TGCGCCAGCAGCTTACAACAGGGTCCCTACGAGCAGTACTTC	CASSLQQGPYEQYF
TRBJ1-4	TRBD1	-	TRBV19	TGTGCCAGTAGCCTGGGACAGTGGAATGAAAAACTGTTTTTT	CASSLGQWNEKLFF
TRBJ1-1	TRBD1	-	TRBV3-1/TRBV3-2	TGTGCCAGCAGCCAACTTGGGTCGGGACAGATGAAGAACACTGAAGCTTTCTTT	CASSQLGSGQMKNTEAFF
TRBJ2-5	-	-	TRBV5-8	TGTGCCAGCAGCTCTTCACCTACTCAAGAGACCCAGTACTTC	CASSSSPTQETQYF
TRBJ2-3	TRBD2	-	TRBV5-6	TGTGCCAGCAGCCTGAGCCGCCTAGCGGGATATTCTAGCACAGATACGCAGTATTTT	CASSLSRLAGYSSTDTQYF
TRBJ2-3	-	-	TRBV5-6	TGTGCCAGCAGCCTTCGACAGAAGCAGTATTTT	CASSLRQKQYF
TRBJ2-7	TRBD2	-	TRBV4-2	TGTGCCAGCAGCCAAGGGGGGGCCGGGACTAGCGACGAGCAGTACTTC	CASSQGGAGTSDEQYF
TRBJ1-1	-	-	TRBV2	TGTGCCAGCAGTGAAGCGCTTCGCAGTTTGAACACTGAAGCTTTCTTT	CASSEALRSLNTEAFF
TRBJ1-5	TRBD1	-	TRBV6-5	TGTGCCAGCTCGGACAGGGTAGGGAATCAGCCCCAGCATTTT	CASSDRVGNQPQHF
TRBJ1-4	-	few	TRBV29-1	TGCAGCGTTAGTAGAACAACTAATGAAAAACTGTTTTTT	CSVSRTTNEKLFF
TRBJ2-5	-	-	TRBV30	TGTGCCTGGAGTGTTAGCCCAGAGACCCAGTACTTC	CAWSVSPETQYF
TRBJ1-4	-	-	TRBV11-2	TGTGCCAGCAGCTTATTTAGGACTACCGAAAAACTGTTTTTT	CASSLFRTTEKLFF
TRBJ2-1	-	-	TRBV28	TGTGCCAGCAGTTTTAGGAGGCGGGGCGCCTCCAATGAGCAGTTCTTC	CASSFRRRGASNEQFF
TRBJ2-5	-	-	TRBV19	TGTGCCAGTAGTATAGTCGGCGGCCCGGGGACCCAGTACTTC	CASSIVGGPGTQYF
TRBJ1-5	-	-	TRBV28	TGTGCCAGCAGTTCTACAGGGCCGGGCAATCAGCCCCAGCATTTT	CASSSTGPGNQPQHF
TRBJ1-2	-	-	TRBV19	TGTGCCAGTTCCTATGGTTCTCCTAACTATGGCTACACCTTC	CASSYGSPNYGYTF
TRBJ2-5	TRBD1	-	TRBV10-3	TGTGCCATCAGTGCGGACAGGGGCCAAGAGACCCAGTACTTC	CAISADRGQETQYF
TRBJ1-5	-	-	TRBV18	TGTGCCAGCTCTTCTCCGGGAGCAGCGGGGCCCCAGCATTTT	CASSSPGAAGPQHF
TRBJ2-5	-	-	TRBV14	TGTGCCAGCAGCCGAGGAGGGGTTCCCCTAAGGGAGACCCAGTACTTC	CASSRGGVPLRETQYF
TRBJ2-7	TRBD1	-	TRBV7-6	TGTGCCAGCAGCGTCCGGACAGGGGGCAGGTACGAGCAGTACTTC	CASSVRTGGRYEQYF
TRBJ2-7	-	-	TRBV21-1	TGTGCCAGCAGCAACCTAGCGGGGGTATACGAGCAGTACTTC	CASSNLAGVYEQYF
TRBJ1-2	-	-	TRBV30	TGTGCCTGGAGTGTGGGCCAGAACTATGGCTACACCTTC	CAWSVGQNYGYTF
TRBJ1-6	-	-	TRBV27	TGTGCCGCCGTAGGGGGTGGTTCACCCCTCCACTTT	CAAVGGGSPLHF
TRBJ1-4	TRBD1	once	TRBV28	TGTGCCAGCAGTGCGACAGGGACCGGTAATGAAAAACTGTTTTTT	CASSATGTGNEKLFF
TRBJ1-1	-	-	TRBV18	TGTGCCAGCTCACCCACCGGGAAGGTTCTGGGGACTGAAGCTTTCTTT	CASSPTGKVLGTEAFF
TRBJ1-4	-	-	TRBV19	TGTGCCAGTAGTCAGCTGGACAGAAGAAATGAAAAACTGTTTTTT	CASSQLDRRNEKLFF
TRBJ1-1	-	-	TRBV3-1/TRBV3-2	TGTGCCAGCAGCCAAGGGGGGCAGGCATACTCAACTGAAGCTTTCTTT	CASSQGGQAYSTEAFF
TRBJ1-3	-	-	TRBV15	TGTGCCACCAGCAGGGCCTCTCGGGGATCGGGAAACACCATATATTTT	CATSRASRGSGNTIYF
TRBJ2-2	TRBD2	few	TRBV18	TGTGCCAGCTCACCACGGATGGGGCCTACTAGCGGGCCCACCGGGGAGCTGTTTTTT	CASSPRMGPTSGPTGELFF
TRBJ1-1	-	-	TRBV6-5	TGTGCCAGCAGTTACGCGGCAGCTTCTATGAACACTGAAGCTTTCTTT	CASSYAAASMNTEAFF
TRBJ1-1	-	-	TRBV5-1	TGCGCCAGCAGCTGGAACAGTGCAGGAGCTTTCTTT	CASSWNSAGAFF
TRBJ2-3	-	-	TRBV5-5	TGTGCCAGCAGCACCAACTCCCTCACAGATACGCAGTATTTT	CASSTNSLTDTQYF
TRBJ1-2	TRBD1	-	TRBV18	TGTGCCAGCTCACCTAGGGACAGAGAATTTCTCTATGGCTACACCTTC	CASSPRDREFLYGYTF
TRBJ2-7	-	-	TRBV18	TGTGCCAGCTCACCACGGCCCGCCTCCTACGAGCAGTACTTC	CASSPRPASYEQYF
TRBJ2-5	-	-	TRBV20-1	TGCAGTGCTAGTTCAGGCCCTCGGGAGACCCAGTACTTC	CSASSGPRETQYF
TRBJ1-4	-	-	TRBV27	TGTGCCAGCAGTCCGACAGTTAATGAAAAACTGTTTTTT	CASSPTVNEKLFF
TRBJ1-1	-	few	TRBV6-5	TGTGCCAGCAGTTACTCAACACAGGGGAACACTGAAGCTTTCTTT	CASSYSTQGNTEAFF
TRBJ2-6	-	-	TRBV7-9	TGTGCCAGCAGCTTCCGCAGCTCTGGGGCCAACGTCCTGACTTTC	CASSFRSSGANVLTF
TRBJ1-5	-	few	TRBV12-2	TGTGCAAGTCGCTTAGTCCCAGAGCGGGACAGGGGGTTGAGTCAGCCCCAGCATTTT	CASRLVPERDRGLSQPQHF
TRBJ2-1	TRBD2	-	TRBV20-1	TGCAGTGCTAGTAGCGGGACCGGATACAATGAGCAGTTCTTC	CSASSGTGYNEQFF
TRBJ1-3	-	few	TRBV11-2	TGTGCCAGCAGCTTAGGGGGCGGATTCTCTGGAAACACCATATATTTT	CASSLGGGFSGNTIYF
TRBJ2-7	-	-	TRBV30	TGTGCCTGGAGACAGGGCTACGAGCAGTACTTC	CAWRQGYEQYF
TRBJ1-1	TRBD1	once	TRBV27	TGTGCCAGCAGCCCTTTAGGGGGCAGAATAGGGAACACTGAAGCTTTCTTT	CASSPLGGRIGNTEAFF
TRBJ2-7	-	-	TRBV5-1	TGCGCCAGCAGCTTATCGCCAGGGCCCTACGAGCAGTACTTC	CASSLSPGPYEQYF